This T cell receptor beta chain was documented in a study of control samples from healthy donors and cancer patients. Germline CDR1 MNHNY, CDR2 SVGAGI (reference sequence). The CDR3 has 14 amino acids. Deletions cut 6 bases from V and 6 bases from J, with 15 bases between. Assay: immunoSEQ multiplex PCR; the TCRdb copy retains only in-frame clones and omits some. The sample yields about 75,000 clones, approximately 80% seen once. The V and J genes are TRBV6-6 and TRBJ1-5, with a weak D call TRBD1 (6 bases). Sequencing input: blood. The receptor was derived from a man over 45 in good health. DNA for the CDR3: TGTGCCAGCAGCTTACAGGGCCCGGGTCAGCCCCAGCATTTT. This codes for CASSLQGPGQPQHF.